A single sample is the source of the 21 T cell receptor beta chains below, sequenced in a study of T cells in Graves' hyperthyroidism and ophthalmopathy. It was RNA transcripts that yielded the amplified TCR beta CDR3 regions. Initially, a first-round RT-PCR of the TCR CDR3 employed the HTBI primer set. TCRdb analysed the multiplex PCR reads with MiXCR anew, one entry per CDR3 protein. The sample carries more than 300,000 distinct CDR3 sequences, approximately 13% recorded once. The sequenced sample consisted of blood. The receptors come from a young woman with Graves' hyperthyroidism.

This clonotype was observed many times. The V and J genes are TRBV7-2 and TRBJ2-2; 16 bases are shared with TRBD2. There are 16 residues in the CDR3. The V gene end was trimmed by 5 bases and the J gene end by 5 bases; junction bases not matched to a gene: 2. CDR1 and CDR2 (germline): SGHTA, FQGNSA. In DNA, the CDR3 is TGTGCCAGCAGCATGGGACTAGCGGGAGGGACCGGGGAGCTGTTTTTT. Amino acid sequence: CASSMGLAGGTGELFF.

This clonotype was observed a handful of times. A read error may explain this, as a much larger clone is one base away. V usage is TRBV28 and J usage is TRBJ2-7, with D possibly being TRBD1 (6 bases). The CDR3 loop spans 12 amino acids. Germline CDR1 reads MDHEN; CDR2 reads SYDVKM. V dropped 4 bases and J dropped 9 bases, with 13 bases sitting between them. The chain's CDR3 is CASSSTDRSQYF. As DNA, the CDR3 is TGTGCCAGCAGTTCTACTGACAGGTCGCAGTACTTC.

About this clonotype itself: A much larger clone differs from this one at a single base, so this may be a read error. V usage is TRBV2 and J usage is TRBJ2-5; 9 bases line up with TRBD1. The end of the DNA fits TRBJ2-1 better, so the J call may be wrong. Germline assignment: CDR1 SNHLY and CDR2 FYNNEI. CDR3 size: 18 residues. The CDR3 nucleotides are TGTGCCAGCAGGGCAGATTACCTCCAGGACAGGGGCCAAGAGACCCAGTTCTTC. Residues: CASRADYLQDRGQETQFF.

This clonotype has at least ten counts. This chain uses TRBV6-1 with TRBJ1-5; D remains ambiguous. Germline CDR1 is MNHNS and CDR2 is SASEGT. This CDR3 region has 14 residues. V was cut by 1 base and J by 9 bases, with 13 bases left in between. The DNA for the CDR3 is TGTGCCAGCAGTGAAGTTCTCAATGAGGGGCCCCAGCATTTT. Encoded protein: CASSEVLNEGPQHF.

The rearrangement links TRBV3-1 to TRBJ1-2; no clear D. The CDR3 is 14 residues long. Germline V gene data show CDR1 as LGHDT and CDR2 as YNNKEL (reference sequence). V shed 1 base and J shed 4 bases, with 10 bases lying between them. CDR3 sequence reads: CASSQAKGVYGYTF. The CDR3, as DNA: TGTGCCAGCAGCCAAGCGAAGGGAGTCTATGGCTACACCTTC. The variable domain in full, completed from reference TRBV3-1 and TRBJ1-2, reads DTAVSQTPKYLVTQMGNDKSIKCEQNLGHDTMYWYKQDSKKFLKIMFSYNNKELIINETVPNRFSPKSPDKAHLNLHINSLELGDSAVYFCASSQAKGVYGYTFGSGTRLTVV.

The J gene is TRBJ2-3, the V gene TRBV7-9; perhaps TRBD2 as D (6 bases). From germline, CDR1 is SEHNR and CDR2 FQNEAQ (reference sequence). Deletions cut 9 bases from V and 8 bases from J, with 15 bases between. The CDR3 is 12 amino acids. The CDR3 protein is CASSREVGTQYF. CDR3 coding DNA: TGTGCCAGTTCGCGGGAAGTGGGTACGCAGTATTTT.

This clonotype came up a few times. This rearrangement joins TRBV28 to TRBJ2-2; 7 nucleotides line up with TRBD2. Germline lookup yields CDR1 MDHEN and CDR2 SYDVKM. The CDR3 runs 13 residues. After removal of 2 bases from V and 13 bases from J, the junction contained 7 bases not matched to a gene. This chain's CDR3 is CASSLPRGGWLFF. CDR3 DNA: TGTGCCAGCAGTTTACCCCGGGGAGGGTGGCTGTTTTTT.

Concerning this clonotype: A read error may explain this, as a much larger clone is one base away. Since the CDR3 does not end with the conserved phenylalanine or tryptophan, this likely comes from a read error. This rearrangement joins TRBV27 to TRBJ2-3; D remains unclear. The CDR3 runs to 14 residues. Germline assignment: CDR1 MNHEY and CDR2 SMNVEV (reference sequence). The germline V and J ends were trimmed by 6 bases and 0 bases, with 10 bases remaining between them. This CDR3 is CASRVTLSTDTQYI. The CDR3, as DNA: TGTGCCAGCAGAGTGACCTTGAGCACAGATACGCAGTATATT.

Details on this clonotype: Relative to the germline gene, one junction end is altered; a read error may explain this. J is TRBJ1-3 and V is TRBV5-1, with D uncertain. Germline values: CDR1 SGHRS, CDR2 YFSETQ. This CDR3 is built from 14 residues. This chain's CDR3 is CASSPTSSGSTIYF. CDR3 DNA sequence: TGCGCCAGCAGCCCTACGAGCTCTGGAAGCACCATATATTTT.

The V gene is TRBV10-3, the J gene TRBJ2-1, with 8 bases that match TRBD2. The trim removed 6 bases at V and 5 bases at J, leaving 15 bases unmatched. The V gene's germline CDR1 is ENHRY and CDR2 SYGVKD. This CDR3 is built from 17 residues. The chain's CDR3 is CAIRGRSAREDHNEQFF. CDR3 DNA: TGTGCCATCAGAGGGAGGTCTGCGCGGGAGGACCACAATGAGCAGTTCTTC.

Many counts were recorded for this clonotype. One end of the junction varies from germline; a read error may be responsible. This chain uses TRBV12-3 or TRBV12-4 with TRBJ1-1; no clear D. The CDR3 has 14 amino acids. The CDR3 sequence is CASSQRTTDTEALF. Written as DNA, the CDR3 is TGTGCCAGCAGCCAACGGACCACAGACACTGAAGCTCTCTTT.

The chain recombines TRBV9 with TRBJ2-2; 14 nucleotides align to TRBD2. This CDR3 spans 17 amino acids. V was pared by 4 bases and J by 6 bases, with 8 bases of the junction left unmatched. The V gene's germline CDR1 is SGDLS and CDR2 YYNGEE. The CDR3 DNA sequence: TGTGCCAGCAGCCCCCAGACTAGCGGGAGGGCTGCCGGGGAGCTGTTTTTT. This sequence encodes CASSPQTSGRAAGELFF.

In its sample, this clonotype was seen many times. This sequence joins TRBV10-3 and TRBJ2-7; D is uncertain. Germline CDR1 ENHRY, CDR2 SYGVKD. This CDR3 comprises 13 residues. Trimming cost V 7 bases and J 1 base, with 11 bases left between them. The CDR3 DNA reads as TGTGCCATCAAGGACGGACCATCCTACGAGCAGTACTTC. Encoded protein: CAIKDGPSYEQYF.

This clonotype was found many times. The chain recombines TRBV7-3 with TRBJ2-7, with 8 bases that match TRBD2. The V gene end was trimmed by 0 bases and the J gene end by 2 bases; junction bases not matched to a gene: 9. Germline-derived CDR1 and CDR2 are SGHTA and FQGTGA. The CDR3 consists of 17 residues. CDR3 residues: CASSLTGGASGTYEQYF. In nucleotides, the CDR3 is TGTGCCAGCAGCTTAACCGGGGGGGCTAGCGGAACCTACGAGCAGTACTTC.

In this sample, this clonotype turned up many times. The J gene is TRBJ2-5, the V gene TRBV11-2; TRBD1 aligns across 9 bases. The CDR3 is 16 amino acids. Germline values: CDR1 SGHAT, CDR2 FQNNGV. V gave up 1 base and J gave up 3 bases; unmatched junction bases: 6. This chain's CDR3 is CASSLGQGGWEETQYF. CDR3 nucleotides: TGTGCCAGCAGCTTAGGACAGGGGGGCTGGGAAGAGACCCAGTACTTC.

There are many counts of this clonotype. J is TRBJ2-3 and V is TRBV27; a weak D match, TRBD2 (5 bases). Trimming took 7 bases from V and 0 from J, leaving 17 bases between them. The CDR3 is made up of 16 amino acids. Germline values: CDR1 MNHEY, CDR2 SMNVEV (reference sequence). CDR3 sequence reads: CASTPRHSGSTDTQYF. The CDR3 region has the DNA TGTGCCAGCACTCCAAGGCATTCGGGGAGCACAGATACGCAGTATTTT.

About this clonotype: Given a much more abundant clone one base away, this may be a read error. The chain links TRBV2 to TRBJ1-6; no clear D gene. Germline CDR1 SNHLY, CDR2 FYNNEI. V shed 11 bases and J shed 11 bases, with 22 bases lying between them. CDR3 length: 14 residues. For the CDR3, the DNA is TGTGCCGCCAACCCCCCGGGAAAAATTACACCCCTCCACTTT. Protein product: CAANPPGKITPLHF.

The chain uses TRBV19 and TRBJ2-2; D gene unclear. V was cut by 7 bases and J by 1 base, with 16 bases left in between. The V gene's germline CDR1 is LNHDA and CDR2 SQIVND (reference sequence). The CDR3 loop spans 16 amino acids. CDR3 coding DNA: TGTGCCAGTACCCAAGCAGCCTCTGGGAACACCGGGGAGCTGTTTTTT. It specifies CASTQAASGNTGELFF.

This chain links TRBV4-3 with TRBJ2-1; D not certain. The CDR3 contains 14 residues. Looked up from germline, CDR1 is LGHNA and CDR2 is YSLEER. V lost 4 bases and J 8 bases, leaving 15 bases between the germline ends. The CDR3 reads CASSLDLGRYEQFF. The CDR3 DNA is TGCGCCAGCAGCCTAGATCTGGGCCGATATGAGCAGTTCTTC.

The rearrangement links TRBV4-1 to TRBJ1-5, with a tentative D call TRBD1 (5 bases). V was clipped by 1 base and J by 9 bases, with 19 bases between them. Germline V CDR1 and CDR2: MGHRA, YSYEKL. The CDR3 spans 16 residues. The CDR3 bases are TGCGCCAGCAGCCAAGCCGGGAGTGGGGCAATTGGGCCCCAGCATTTT. It yields the protein CASSQAGSGAIGPQHF.

CDR3 loop: CASSVSRIAGGYTF. The CDR3 DNA reads TGTGCCAGCAGCGTTTCCAGGATCGCGGGGGGCTACACCTTC. The V gene is TRBV5-6, the J gene TRBJ1-2; D is unclear. Trimming took off 4 bases at V and 8 bases at J, with 18 bases between the two ends. Germline V CDR1 and CDR2: SGHDT, YYEEEE. The CDR3 covers 14 residues.